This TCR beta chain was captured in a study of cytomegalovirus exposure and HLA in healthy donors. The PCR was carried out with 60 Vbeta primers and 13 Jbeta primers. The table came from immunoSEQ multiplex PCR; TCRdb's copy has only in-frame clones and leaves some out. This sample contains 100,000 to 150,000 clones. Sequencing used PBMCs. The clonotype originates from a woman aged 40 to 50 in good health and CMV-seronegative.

The DNA for the CDR3 is TGCGCCAGCAGCCCACAGGGGGGGGATCAGCCCCAGCATTTT. Translation gives CASSPQGGDQPQHF. The chain has TRBV5-1 and TRBJ1-5; TRBD1 matches 8 bases. In germline, CDR1 is SGHRS, CDR2 YFSETQ. This CDR3 region has 14 residues. The junction had 5 bases not matched to a gene; V was cut back by 4 bases and J by 5 bases.